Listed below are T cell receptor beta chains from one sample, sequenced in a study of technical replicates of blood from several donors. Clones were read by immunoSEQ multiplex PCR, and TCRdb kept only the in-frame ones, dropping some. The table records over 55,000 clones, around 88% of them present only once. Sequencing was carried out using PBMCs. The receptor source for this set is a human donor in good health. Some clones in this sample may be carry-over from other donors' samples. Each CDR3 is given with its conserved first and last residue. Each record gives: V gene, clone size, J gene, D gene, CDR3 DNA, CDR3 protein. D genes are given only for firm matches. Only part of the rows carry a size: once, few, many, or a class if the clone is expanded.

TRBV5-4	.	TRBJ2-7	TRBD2	TGTGCCAGCAGCCCCAACCGCGCTAGCGGGGGGATCTACGAGCAGTACTTC	CASSPNRASGGIYEQYF
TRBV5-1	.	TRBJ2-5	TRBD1	TGCGCCAGCAGCTGGACCGGGACAGGGGAAGAGACCCAGTACTTC	CASSWTGTGEETQYF
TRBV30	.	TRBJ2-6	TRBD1	TGTGCCTGGATCCGGACAGGAAATTCTGGGGCCAACGTCCTGACTTTC	CAWIRTGNSGANVLTF
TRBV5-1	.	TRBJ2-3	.	TGCGCCAGCAGCTTGACAGGGTGGAGAACAGATACGCAGTATTTT	CASSLTGWRTDTQYF
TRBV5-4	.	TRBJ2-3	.	TGTGCCAGCAGCTCCAGGGAGGCAGATACGCAGTATTTT	CASSSREADTQYF
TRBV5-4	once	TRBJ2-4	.	TGTGCCAGCAGCTTGGCCCGAGGGGGAGCCAAAAACATTCAGTACTTC	CASSLARGGAKNIQYF
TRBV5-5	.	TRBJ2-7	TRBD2	TGTGCCAGCAGCTTTAGCGGGGGGAGCTCCTACGAGCAGTACTTC	CASSFSGGSSYEQYF
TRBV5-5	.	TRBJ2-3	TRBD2	TGTGCCAGCAGCTTGGGTCGGACTAGACTAGACACAGATACGCAGTATTTT	CASSLGRTRLDTDTQYF
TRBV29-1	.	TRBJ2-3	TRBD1	TGCAGCGTTGAAGACCGGGACAGGGGGCTCTTTTTACACGATACGCAGTATTTT	CSVEDRDRGLFLHDTQYF
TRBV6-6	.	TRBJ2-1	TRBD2	TGTGCTACCACTCCAGGGACTAGCAACAATGAGCAGTTCTTC	CATTPGTSNNEQFF
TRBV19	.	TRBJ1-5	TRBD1	TGTGCCAGTAGCGGACAGGGGGATCTCCAGCCCCAGCATTTT	CASSGQGDLQPQHF
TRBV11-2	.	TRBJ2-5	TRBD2	TGTGCCAGCAGCTCTTTAGGCGGCGGGGGGGGAGAGACCCAGTACTTC	CASSSLGGGGGETQYF
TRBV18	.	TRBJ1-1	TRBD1	TGTGCCAGCTCACCATTGGGACAGTTGAACACTGAAGCTTTCTTT	CASSPLGQLNTEAFF
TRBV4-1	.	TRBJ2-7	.	TGCGCCAGCAGCCAAGGGACTGCCCACAACGAGCAGTACTTC	CASSQGTAHNEQYF
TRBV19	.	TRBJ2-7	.	TGTGCCAGTAGTATTTCCAGGGTCCACGAGCAGTACTTC	CASSISRVHEQYF
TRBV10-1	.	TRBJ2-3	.	TGCGCCAGTGGGGGCGCCAAGGTGCAAGATACGCAGTATTTT	CASGGAKVQDTQYF
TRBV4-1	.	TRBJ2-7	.	TGCGCCAGCAGCCAAGATCGACAGGAACGCTACGAGCAGTACTTC	CASSQDRQERYEQYF
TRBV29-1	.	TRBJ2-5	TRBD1	TGCAGCTCCCAGGGGGTAGAGACCCAGTACTTC	CSSQGVETQYF
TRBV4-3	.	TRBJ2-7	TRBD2	TGCGCCAGCAGCCAAGAAGGATCTAGCGGTTCCTACGAGCAGTACTTC	CASSQEGSSGSYEQYF
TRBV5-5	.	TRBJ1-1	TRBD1	TGTGCCAGCAGAGGGACAGGGGCGAACACTGAAGCTTTCTTT	CASRGTGANTEAFF
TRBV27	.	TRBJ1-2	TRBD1	TGTGCCAGCAGTTTACCGGGACAGCATCTAGCAAACTATGGCTACACCTTC	CASSLPGQHLANYGYTF
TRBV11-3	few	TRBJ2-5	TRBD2	TGTGCCAGCAGACCCCCCCTAGCGGCGCCACAAGAGACCCAGTACTTC	CASRPPLAAPQETQYF